This T cell receptor (beta chain) originates from a study of post-analysis software for immune sequencing data. Overall study results and limits: Versus controls, multiple sclerosis patients showed significantly lower diversity (normalized Chao1). When patients were compared with controls, four or five TRBV segments were more frequent, TRBV5-6, TRBV5-1 and TRBV20-1 among them.

There are a few counts of this clonotype. Its specificity is not known. Unique molecular identifiers tagged the TCR beta cDNA libraries. TCRdb analysed the PCR reads with MiXCR anew, one entry per CDR3 protein. The sample lists some 450,000 distinct CDR3 sequences; roughly 45% were seen once. V lost 4 bases, J lost 9 bases, and 12 bases stayed unmatched. CDR1 SNHLY and CDR2 FYNNEI come from the germline V gene. This CDR3 is 15 amino acids long. Sequencing was carried out using blood. This TCR came from a girl under 18 with multiple sclerosis. This chain links TRBV2 with TRBJ2-1; 7 bases map to TRBD2. The CDR3 loop is CASSGSGGSSSEQFF. The CDR3 DNA reads as TGTGCCAGCAGTGGGTCAGGCGGGAGTTCTAGTGAGCAGTTCTTC.